One T cell receptor (beta chain) is described in this entry. This sample is part of a study of cytomegalovirus exposure and HLA in healthy donors. The CDR3 sequence is 17 residues long. Germline V CDR1 and CDR2: SGDLS, YYNGEE. V trimming: 0 bases; J trimming: 3 bases; junction bases outside the gene matches: 7. The PCR used 60 Vbeta and 13 Jbeta primers. Some clones are missing from TCRdb's copy, which holds only in-frame ones; the method was immunoSEQ multiplex PCR. Here the sample spans 100,000 to 150,000 clones, roughly 79% being singletons. The material sequenced was PBMCs. The source is a boy aged 2-9 years in good health and CMV-seronegative. The rearrangement joins TRBV9 to TRBJ2-1; TRBD2 agrees at 9 bases. CDR3 amino acids: CASSVAGLAGIYNEQFF. The CDR3 DNA sequence: TGTGCCAGCAGCGTAGCAGGGCTAGCGGGGATCTACAATGAGCAGTTCTTC.